The T cell receptor (beta chain) under discussion was sequenced for a study of identical twins. The authors used template switching to add a universal primer site and gave cDNA unique molecular identifiers. TCRdb redid the calling of the 5' RACE reads with MiXCR, one entry per CDR3 protein. This sample has 200,000 to 250,000 distinct CDR3 sequences, with roughly 7% found just once. Ten or more counts support this clonotype. The antigen remains unidentified. Healthy Caucasian individuals made up all the donors. Study-wide points: Cord blood's abundant beta clonotypes had fewer insertions, unlike memory repertoires. Sequences that were beta out-of-frame showed weaker excess twin sharing.

The germline gives CDR1 DFQATT, CDR2 SNEGSKA (reference sequence). The CDR3 runs to 13 residues. J was trimmed by 8 bases and V by 4 bases; bases with no gene match: 7. These data also formed part of another study, on yellow fever vaccine responses in identical twins.

The TCR sequence derives from a woman between 18 and 30 years old in good health. Sequenced input: memory (CD45RO+) T cells sorted from blood. V gene TRBV20-1 combines with J gene TRBJ2-1, with 8 bases aligning to TRBD2. CDR3 protein: CSATGTSSDEQFF. The CDR3 DNA follows: TGCAGTGCTACCGGGACTAGTTCCGATGAGCAGTTCTTC.